The present entry profiles one T cell receptor (beta chain) with its context. Its antigen is currently unknown. The data originate from a study of T cell responses to AZD1222 COVID-19 vaccine. Assay: immunoSEQ multiplex PCR; the TCRdb copy retains only in-frame clones and omits some. This table holds about 220,000 clones, more than 85% found once. The V end lost 6 bases, the J end lost 0 bases, and 14 bases lay between the germline ends. CDR1 SGHVS and CDR2 FQNEAQ come from the germline V gene. This CDR3 is 16 amino acids long. Study-level findings and limits: Baseline serostatus was positive in only a handful of AZD1222 recipients.

Sequences were derived from peripheral blood, sampled on day 0 of MenACWY control vaccination. This chain connects TRBV7-8 to TRBJ2-2; D tentatively reads TRBD1 or TRBD2 (5 bases each). This clonotype was obtained from an adult in good health. The CDR3 DNA sequence: TGTGCCAGCAGTCCGTTGGGACCTACGAACACCGGGGAGCTGTTTTTT. Protein sequence: CASSPLGPTNTGELFF.